Listed here are 30 T cell receptor beta chains from one sample, sequenced in a study of blood T cell repertoires in COVID-19 (dated by TCRdb to the early 2020s). The library was made by the immunoSEQ multiplex PCR assay. TCRdb provides this immuneACCESS table in a form limited to in-frame rearrangements. Some clones are lacking; in checked studies, under half of them reflect an unresolved V gene, and why the rest are absent is not known. This sample comprises roughly 200,000 clones, 65% to 90% of them detected only once. About 1.5% of the sample belongs to the ten largest clones. Sequencing was carried out using peripheral blood. The receptors here all came from a human donor in a cohort sampled during active COVID-19.

The chain recombines TRBV28 with TRBJ1-5; a possible D gene is TRBD1 (5 bases). Germline CDR1 is MDHEN and CDR2 is SYDVKM. The V end lost 5 bases, the J end lost 7 bases, and 12 bases lay between the germline ends. The CDR3 is made up of 13 amino acids. The CDR3 DNA reads as TGTGCCAGCAGTGTCAGGGTCTACCAGCCCCAGCATTTT. Protein sequence: CASSVRVYQPQHF. The complete variable domain, with remaining parts taken from reference TRBV28 and TRBJ1-5, reads DVKVTQSSRYLVKRTGEKVFLECVQDMDHENMFWYRQDPGLGLRLIYFSYDVKMKEKGDIPEGYSVSREKKERFSLILESASTNQTSMYLCASSVRVYQPQHFGDGTRLSIL.

The chain uses TRBV28 and TRBJ1-2; possible D gene TRBD1, 5 bases. The V end was cut by 5 bases, the J end by 3 bases, with 13 bases between. Germline values: CDR1 MDHEN, CDR2 SYDVKM. The CDR3 totals 14 residues. CDR3 sequence (DNA): TGTGCCAGCAGTGACCAGGGTCCCTACTATGGCTACACCTTC. Translated, it gives CASSDQGPYYGYTF.

The chain links TRBV5-6 to TRBJ2-7; TRBD1 might be the D (6 bases). This CDR3 has 15 amino acids. Germline V gene data show CDR1 as SGHDT and CDR2 as YYEEEE. Trimming pared 5 bases from V and 0 bases from J, leaving 15 bases between. CDR3 residues: CASRSQDSLSYEQYF. The DNA of the CDR3 is TGTGCCAGCAGATCCCAGGACAGTCTCTCCTACGAGCAGTACTTC.

This clone showed up just once. CDR3 protein: CASGAGGTGDSPLHF. As DNA, the CDR3 is TGTGCCAGCGGCGCAGGGGGCACGGGAGATTCACCCCTCCACTTT. The chain uses TRBV28 and TRBJ1-6, with 8 bases that match TRBD1. Germline CDR1 MDHEN, CDR2 SYDVKM. This CDR3 contains 15 residues. V dropped 8 bases and J dropped 8; count of bases not matched to a gene: 11.

The chain couples TRBV19 to TRBJ1-2; 8 bases match TRBD1. Germline assignment: CDR1 LNHDA and CDR2 SQIVND (reference sequence). The CDR3 has 16 residues. Germline trimming cut 5 bases from V and 2 bases from J; bases unmatched to any gene: 10. The CDR3 sequence: CASSLYSTGANYGYTF. DNA for the CDR3: TGTGCCAGTAGTCTATACTCGACAGGGGCAAACTATGGCTACACCTTC.

The rearrangement links TRBV7-3 to TRBJ1-1, with 11 nucleotides matching TRBD1. After removal of 0 bases from V and 7 bases from J, the junction contained 4 bases not matched to a gene. Per the germline V gene, CDR1 is SGHTA and CDR2 is FQGTGA. The CDR3 has 15 amino acids. In DNA, the CDR3 is TGTGCCAGCAGCTTAACCCCGGGACAGGGGGTTGAAGCTTTCTTT. Translation gives CASSLTPGQGVEAFF.

This clone was seen a handful of times. The chain recombines TRBV4-3 with TRBJ1-4, with D unclear. CDR1 is LGHNA and CDR2 is YSLEER in the germline V gene. The CDR3 loop spans 17 amino acids. Trimming took off 0 bases at V and 0 bases at J, with 11 bases between the two ends. CDR3 residues: CASSQDPGGSTNEKLFF. The DNA of the CDR3 is TGCGCCAGCAGCCAAGATCCCGGAGGATCAACTAATGAAAAACTGTTTTTT.

The genes are TRBV7-2 and TRBJ2-7, with D possibly being TRBD1 (6 bases). The CDR3 has 16 amino acids. The germline V gene encodes CDR1 SGHTA and CDR2 FQGNSA. Trimming cost V 1 base and J 1 base, with 14 bases left between them. CDR3 region: CASSLGRGRRSYEQYF. The CDR3 bases are TGTGCCAGCAGCTTAGGCAGGGGCCGACGATCCTACGAGCAGTACTTC.

The chain is built from TRBV6-5 and TRBJ2-7, with 8 bases that match TRBD1. V shed 4 bases and J 4 bases; nucleotides not matched to a gene: 6. CDR1 MNHEY and CDR2 SVGAGI come from the germline V gene. The CDR3 loop spans 14 amino acids. The CDR3 DNA is TGTGCCAGCAGTTCGGGGACAGGTCGGTACGAGCAGTACTTC. Its translation is CASSSGTGRYEQYF.

The rearrangement links TRBV9 to TRBJ1-4; the D gene is possibly TRBD1 (6 bases). Germline V gives CDR1 SGDLS, CDR2 YYNGEE. This CDR3 region has 15 residues. The V and J ends lost 2 bases and 4 bases respectively, with 12 bases between them. The CDR3 is CASSVMGQLNEKLFF. CDR3 nucleotide sequence: TGTGCCAGCAGCGTCATGGGACAACTTAATGAAAAACTGTTTTTT.

This sequence joins TRBV19 and TRBJ2-7; perhaps TRBD2 as D (6 bases). V was pared by 2 bases and J by 2 bases, with 10 bases between. The CDR3 length is 14 residues. The germline V gene encodes CDR1 LNHDA and CDR2 SQIVND (reference sequence). CDR3 amino acids: CASSISWGAYEQYF. CDR3 sequence (DNA): TGTGCCAGTAGTATAAGTTGGGGGGCCTACGAGCAGTACTTC. Full variable domain (missing parts from reference TRBV19 and TRBJ2-7): DGGITQSPKYLFRKEGQNVTLSCEQNLNHDAMYWYRQDPGQGLRLIYYSQIVNDFQKGDIAEGYSVSREKKESFPLTVTSAQKNPTAFYLCASSISWGAYEQYFGPGTRLTVT.

V usage is TRBV2 and J usage is TRBJ2-3; D uncertain. This CDR3 is 14 amino acids long. V lost 4 bases and J 1 base, leaving 9 bases between the germline ends. Germline loops: CDR1 SNHLY, CDR2 FYNNEI. This chain's CDR3 is CASSVNAGTDTQYF. CDR3 DNA: TGTGCCAGCAGTGTAAATGCAGGCACAGATACGCAGTATTTT.

V gene TRBV18 combines with J gene TRBJ2-7; 13 nucleotides line up with TRBD2. The CDR3 has 14 residues. After removal of 5 bases from V and 6 bases from J, the junction contained 4 bases not matched to a gene. Germline-derived CDR1 and CDR2 are KGHSH and LQKENI. The CDR3 protein is CASSATSGGAEQYF. In nucleotides, the CDR3 is TGTGCCAGCTCAGCTACTAGCGGGGGGGCCGAGCAGTACTTC.

The chain uses TRBV6-5 and TRBJ2-7; weak D call: TRBD1 (6 bases). Trimming removed 7 bases from V and 2 bases from J, with 15 bases in between. Germline CDR1 reads MNHEY; CDR2 reads SVGAGI. The CDR3 runs 14 residues. CDR3 DNA: TGTGCCAGCAAGCCCGGGACACGCGCCTACGAGCAGTACTTC. It yields the protein CASKPGTRAYEQYF.

The V gene is TRBV4-2, the J gene TRBJ2-7, with TRBD2 identical over 8 bases. The CDR3 is made up of 19 amino acids. Per germline, CDR1 LGHNA and CDR2 YNFKEQ. V lost 3 bases, J lost 9 bases, and 25 bases stayed unmatched. The CDR3 loop is CASSQQRLSPGTRAWWQYF. CDR3 bases: TGTGCCAGCAGCCAGCAGAGGTTGTCCCCCGGGACTAGAGCTTGGTGGCAGTACTTC.

This rearrangement joins TRBV19 to TRBJ1-1, with 9 bases matching TRBD1. Germline lookup yields CDR1 LNHDA and CDR2 SQIVND (reference sequence). CDR3 size: 14 residues. The trim removed 2 bases at V and 5 bases at J, leaving 3 bases unmatched. The CDR3 coding sequence is TGTGCCAGTAGTATATCCGGGACAGGGACTGAAGCTTTCTTT. Translating gives CASSISGTGTEAFF.

V gene TRBV24-1 combines with J gene TRBJ2-1, with a weak D call TRBD2 (6 bases). Per germline, CDR1 KGHDR and CDR2 SFDVKD. The CDR3 has 14 residues. The V end lost 7 bases, the J end lost 4 bases, and 13 bases lay between the germline ends. The CDR3 spells CATSPGVPYNEQFF. The CDR3 DNA sequence: TGTGCCACCAGCCCGGGGGTGCCGTACAATGAGCAGTTCTTC.

V gene TRBV14 combines with J gene TRBJ2-3, with 10 positions matching TRBD2. The CDR3 has 16 amino acids. J gave up 3 bases and V 6 bases, and 9 bases lay outside the gene matches. The germline V gene has CDR1 SGHDN and CDR2 FVKESK. CDR3 region: CASSSPGAGGTDTQYF. The CDR3 DNA reads as TGTGCCAGCAGTTCCCCGGGAGCGGGAGGGACAGATACGCAGTATTTT.

The rearrangement joins TRBV6-4 to TRBJ2-5; D is undetermined. Between the trimmed V and J ends, which lost 0 bases and 9 bases, there was a span of 11 bases. Germline values: CDR1 MRHNA, CDR2 SNTAGT. There are 13 residues in the CDR3. CDR3 DNA sequence: TGTGCCAGCAGTGACTCGGCGAGAGGAGCCCAGTACTTC. Translation: CASSDSARGAQYF.

The chain recombines TRBV6-1 with TRBJ2-1, with a tentative D call TRBD2 (7 bases). V was pared by 2 bases and J by 5 bases, with 13 bases between. Per the germline V gene, CDR1 is MNHNS and CDR2 is SASEGT. CDR3 length: 15 residues. CDR3 loop: CASSEFGGQNNEQFF. CDR3 bases: TGTGCCAGCAGTGAATTCGGGGGGCAAAACAATGAGCAGTTCTTC.

V usage is TRBV6-5 and J usage is TRBJ2-3, with D unclear. CDR1 MNHEY and CDR2 SVGAGI come from the germline V gene. V lost 5 bases, J lost 0 bases, and 12 bases lay in between. CDR3 length: 15 amino acids. In nucleotides, the CDR3 is TGTGCCAGCAGTCCCCGACTGGCTAGCACAGATACGCAGTATTTT. This translates into CASSPRLASTDTQYF.

The V and J genes are TRBV12-5 and TRBJ1-4; D not resolved. V lost 7 bases and J lost 8, with 14 bases in between. Germline values: CDR1 LGHNT, CDR2 FRNRAP. The CDR3 runs to 13 residues. The CDR3 DNA reads as TGTGCTAGTGCCTCCGCAGGTCGGGAAAAACTGTTTTTT. This translates into CASASAGREKLFF.

This chain joins TRBV5-6 and TRBJ1-1; 9 nucleotides agree with TRBD1. With V trimmed by 3 bases and J by 3 bases, 3 bases remained unmatched. CDR1 is SGHDT and CDR2 is YYEEEE in the germline V gene. The CDR3 runs 14 residues. The CDR3 DNA is TGTGCCAGCAGCTGGGACAGGGCCGACACTGAAGCTTTCTTT. It codes for CASSWDRADTEAFF.

The CDR3 nucleotides are TGTGCCAGCACCCCAGGAGGGACAGGGAAATCCTACGAGCAGTACTTC. The encoded protein is CASTPGGTGKSYEQYF. The V and J genes are TRBV7-9 and TRBJ2-7, with TRBD1 matching 9 bases. V lost 7 bases to trimming and J lost 1 base; unmatched junction nucleotides: 11. The CDR3 runs to 16 residues. Looked up from germline, CDR1 is SEHNR and CDR2 is FQNEAQ (reference sequence).

Here the CDR3 DNA reads TGTGCCAGCAGCTTAGAACAGGGGGCCTACGAGCAGTACTTC. It codes for CASSLEQGAYEQYF. The genes are TRBV7-2 and TRBJ2-7, with 8 bases lining up with TRBD1. Germline assignment: CDR1 SGHTA and CDR2 FQGNSA. This CDR3 region has 14 residues. J gave up 2 bases and V 1 base, and 1 base lay outside the gene matches.

V usage is TRBV19 and J usage is TRBJ1-6; possible D gene TRBD1, 6 bases. In germline, CDR1 is LNHDA, CDR2 SQIVND (reference sequence). CDR3 length: 15 amino acids. Between the trimmed V and J ends, which lost 3 bases and 5 bases, there was a span of 11 bases. The CDR3 protein is CASSMMGADNSPLHF. The CDR3 DNA follows: TGTGCCAGTAGTATGATGGGGGCGGATAATTCACCCCTCCACTTT.

The chain links TRBV5-3 to TRBJ1-3; no clear D. TRBV5-3 is an ORF, and what it does is uncertain. The CDR3 is made up of 14 amino acids. V was trimmed by 0 bases and J by 0 bases, leaving 4 bases between them. For the CDR3, the DNA is TGTGCCAGAAGCTTGGACAGCTCTGGAAACACCATATATTTT. This translates into CARSLDSSGNTIYF.

This chain joins TRBV27 and TRBJ1-2, with TRBD1 identical over 8 bases. V lost 2 bases, J lost 6 bases, and 5 bases stayed unmatched. Germline assignment: CDR1 MNHEY and CDR2 SMNVEV (reference sequence). The CDR3 is 14 amino acids. The CDR3 sequence: CASSLRRGLHGYTF. DNA for the CDR3: TGTGCCAGCAGTTTACGCAGGGGGCTTCATGGCTACACCTTC.

This rearrangement joins TRBV7-3 to TRBJ2-1; TRBD2 agrees at 15 bases. This CDR3 is built from 17 residues. CDR1 SGHTA and CDR2 FQGTGA come from the germline V gene. The V gene end was trimmed by 2 bases and the J gene end by 8 bases; junction bases not matched to a gene: 7. The CDR3 DNA is TGTGCCAGCAGCTTACAGGGACTAGCGGGGGGTCAGGATGAGCAGTTCTTC. Encoded protein: CASSLQGLAGGQDEQFF. Complete variable domain (other parts from reference TRBV7-3 and TRBJ2-1): GAGVSQTPSNKVTEKGKYVELRCDPISGHTALYWYRQSLGQGPEFLIYFQGTGAADDSGLPNDRFFAVRPEGSVSTLKIQRTERGDSAVYLCASSLQGLAGGQDEQFFGPGTRLTVL.

The chain links TRBV6-5 to TRBJ1-2, with unresolved D. CDR3 length equals 11 residues. V was shortened by 6 bases and J by 4 bases, with 6 bases between the two germline ends. Germline lookup yields CDR1 MNHEY and CDR2 SVGAGI. The DNA for the CDR3 is TGTGCCAGCAGCCCGTCCTATGGCTACACCTTC. This encodes CASSPSYGYTF.